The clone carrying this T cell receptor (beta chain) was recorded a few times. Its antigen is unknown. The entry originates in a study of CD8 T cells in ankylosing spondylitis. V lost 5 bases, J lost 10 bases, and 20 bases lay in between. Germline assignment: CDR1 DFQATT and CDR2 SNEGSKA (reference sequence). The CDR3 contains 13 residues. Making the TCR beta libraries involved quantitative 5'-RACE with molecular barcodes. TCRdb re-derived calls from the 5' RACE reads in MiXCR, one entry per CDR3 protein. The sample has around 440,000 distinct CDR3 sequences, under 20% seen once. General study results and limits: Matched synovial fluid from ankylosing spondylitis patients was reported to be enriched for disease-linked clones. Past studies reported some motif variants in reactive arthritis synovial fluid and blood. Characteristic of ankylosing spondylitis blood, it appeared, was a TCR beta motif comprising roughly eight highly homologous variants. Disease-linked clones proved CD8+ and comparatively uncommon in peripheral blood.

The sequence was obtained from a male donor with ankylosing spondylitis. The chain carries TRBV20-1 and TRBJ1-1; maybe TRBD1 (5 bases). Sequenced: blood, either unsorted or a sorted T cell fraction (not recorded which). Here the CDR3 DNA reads TGCAGTGCTCCCCCCGGGGGAGCGGTCTCAGCTTTCTTT. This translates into CSAPPGGAVSAFF.